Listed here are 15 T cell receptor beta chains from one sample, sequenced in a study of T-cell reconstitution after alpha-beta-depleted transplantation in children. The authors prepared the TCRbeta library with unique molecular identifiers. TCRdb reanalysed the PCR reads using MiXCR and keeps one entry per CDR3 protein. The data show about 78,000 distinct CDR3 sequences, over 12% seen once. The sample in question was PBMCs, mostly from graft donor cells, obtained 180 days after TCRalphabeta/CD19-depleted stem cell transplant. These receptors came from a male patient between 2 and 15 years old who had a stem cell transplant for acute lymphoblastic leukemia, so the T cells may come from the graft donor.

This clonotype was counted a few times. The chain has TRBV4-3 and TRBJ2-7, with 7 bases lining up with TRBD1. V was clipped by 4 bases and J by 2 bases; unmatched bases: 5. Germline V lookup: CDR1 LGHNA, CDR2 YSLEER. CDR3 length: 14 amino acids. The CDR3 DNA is TGCGCCAGCAGCCTGGGACAGCCCGCCTACGAGCAGTACTTC. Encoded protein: CASSLGQPAYEQYF.

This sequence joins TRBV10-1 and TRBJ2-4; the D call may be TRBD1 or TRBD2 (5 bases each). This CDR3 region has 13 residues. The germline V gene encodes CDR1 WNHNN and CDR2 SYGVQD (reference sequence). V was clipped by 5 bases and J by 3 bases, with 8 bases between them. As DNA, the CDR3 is TGCGCCAGCAGTACGGGGCTCAAAAACATTCAGTACTTC. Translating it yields CASSTGLKNIQYF.

This CDR3 is CASSFLSGTGYEKLFF. The CDR3 region has the DNA TGTGCCAGCAGCTTTCTCTCCGGGACAGGGTATGAAAAACTGTTTTTT. The V call is TRBV13, the J call TRBJ1-4; 9 positions match TRBD1. Germline V lookup: CDR1 PRHDT, CDR2 FYEKMQ (reference sequence). This CDR3 has 16 residues. V shed 3 bases and J 6 bases; nucleotides not matched to a gene: 8.

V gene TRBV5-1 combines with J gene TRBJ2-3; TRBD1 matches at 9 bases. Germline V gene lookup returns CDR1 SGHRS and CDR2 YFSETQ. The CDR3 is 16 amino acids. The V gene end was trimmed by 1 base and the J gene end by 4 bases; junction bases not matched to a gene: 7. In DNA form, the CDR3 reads TGCGCCAGCAGCTTGCGTGACAGGGGGGTGGCAGATACGCAGTATTTT. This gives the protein CASSLRDRGVADTQYF.

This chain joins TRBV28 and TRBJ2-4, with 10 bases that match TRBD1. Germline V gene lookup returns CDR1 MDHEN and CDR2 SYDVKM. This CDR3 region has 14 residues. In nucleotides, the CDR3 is TGTGCTACACTCGACAGGGGGCGAGGGAACATTCAGTACTTC. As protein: CATLDRGRGNIQYF.

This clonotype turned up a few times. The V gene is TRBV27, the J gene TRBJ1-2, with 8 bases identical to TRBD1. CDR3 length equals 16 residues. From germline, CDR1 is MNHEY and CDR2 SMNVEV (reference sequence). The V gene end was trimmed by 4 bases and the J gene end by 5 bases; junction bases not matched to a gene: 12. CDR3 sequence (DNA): TGTGCCAGCAGTTATAGGACAGGGAGGGCTGAGTATGGCTACACCTTC. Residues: CASSYRTGRAEYGYTF.

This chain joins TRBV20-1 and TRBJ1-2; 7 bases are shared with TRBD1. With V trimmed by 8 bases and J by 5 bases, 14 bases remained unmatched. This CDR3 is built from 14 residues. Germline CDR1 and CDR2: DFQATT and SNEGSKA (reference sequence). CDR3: CSTGDRVVRYGYTF. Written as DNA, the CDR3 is TGCAGTACTGGTGACAGGGTGGTCAGATATGGCTACACCTTC.

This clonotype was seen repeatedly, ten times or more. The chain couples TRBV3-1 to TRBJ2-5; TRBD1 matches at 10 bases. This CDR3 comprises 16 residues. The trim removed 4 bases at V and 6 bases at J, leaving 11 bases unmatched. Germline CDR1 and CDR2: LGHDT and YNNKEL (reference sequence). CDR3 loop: CASSPKSGQGLQTQYF. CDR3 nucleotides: TGTGCCAGCAGCCCAAAGTCGGGACAGGGGTTGCAGACCCAGTACTTC.

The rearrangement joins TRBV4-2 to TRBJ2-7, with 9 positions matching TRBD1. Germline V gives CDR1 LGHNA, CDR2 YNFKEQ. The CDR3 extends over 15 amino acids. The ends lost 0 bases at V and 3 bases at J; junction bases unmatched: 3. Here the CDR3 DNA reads TGTGCCAGCAGCCAAGACAGGACAGGGGACTACGAGCAGTACTTC. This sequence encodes CASSQDRTGDYEQYF.

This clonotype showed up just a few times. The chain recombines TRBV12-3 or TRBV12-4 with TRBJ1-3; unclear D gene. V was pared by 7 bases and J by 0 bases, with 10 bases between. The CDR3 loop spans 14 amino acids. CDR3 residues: CASNGPYSGNTIYF. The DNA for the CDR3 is TGTGCCAGCAACGGGCCGTACTCTGGAAACACCATATATTTT.

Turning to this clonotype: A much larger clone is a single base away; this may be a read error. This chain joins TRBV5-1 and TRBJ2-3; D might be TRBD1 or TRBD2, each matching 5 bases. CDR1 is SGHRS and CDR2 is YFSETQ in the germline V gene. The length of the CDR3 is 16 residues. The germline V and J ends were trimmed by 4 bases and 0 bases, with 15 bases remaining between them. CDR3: CASSMRGGLSTDTQYF. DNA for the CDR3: TGCGCCAGCAGCATGAGGGGTGGTCTAAGCACAGATACGCAGTATTTT.

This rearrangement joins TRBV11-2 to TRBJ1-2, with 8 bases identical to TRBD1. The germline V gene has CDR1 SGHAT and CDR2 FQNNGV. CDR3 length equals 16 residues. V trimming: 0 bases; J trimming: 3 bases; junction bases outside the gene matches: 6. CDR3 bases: TGTGCCAGCAGCTTAGACAGGGGGCGAAAGGACTATGGCTACACCTTC. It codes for CASSLDRGRKDYGYTF.

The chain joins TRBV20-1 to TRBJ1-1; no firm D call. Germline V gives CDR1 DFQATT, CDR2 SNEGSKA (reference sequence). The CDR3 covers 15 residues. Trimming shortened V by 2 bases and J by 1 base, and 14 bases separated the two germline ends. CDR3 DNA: TGCAGTGCTAGATCACCGGGCCTCACGAACACTGAAGCTTTCTTT. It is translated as CSARSPGLTNTEAFF.

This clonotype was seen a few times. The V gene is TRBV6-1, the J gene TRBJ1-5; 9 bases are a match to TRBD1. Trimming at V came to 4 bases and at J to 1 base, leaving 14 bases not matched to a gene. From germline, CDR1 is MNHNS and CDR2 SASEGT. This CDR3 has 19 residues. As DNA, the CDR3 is TGTGCCAGCAGTGTTCTTGTGAGACTCGGACAGGGGAGCAATCAGCCCCAGCATTTT. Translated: CASSVLVRLGQGSNQPQHF.

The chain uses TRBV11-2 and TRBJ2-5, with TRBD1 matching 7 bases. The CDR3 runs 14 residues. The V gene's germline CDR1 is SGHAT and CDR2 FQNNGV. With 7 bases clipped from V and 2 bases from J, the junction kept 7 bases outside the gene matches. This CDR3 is CASTLGTVQETQYF. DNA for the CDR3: TGTGCCAGCACCCTCGGGACAGTACAAGAGACCCAGTACTTC.